The 5 T cell receptor beta chains in this list originate from one sample, sequenced in a study of T cell responses to AZD1222 COVID-19 vaccine. The table came from immunoSEQ multiplex PCR; TCRdb's copy has only in-frame clones and leaves some out. The repertoire has more than 120,000 clones, 89% of them found once; the top ten carry roughly 1.5%. The sequenced sample was peripheral blood, obtained 28 days after the second AZD1222 dose. These receptors were obtained from an adult who received the AZD1222 COVID-19 vaccine.

This clone was seen a single time. The V call is TRBV4-3, the J call TRBJ2-1; D ambiguous. The CDR3 is 16 residues long. The V gene lost 0 bases and the J gene lost 0 bases, with 9 bases spanning the gap. Germline V gene sequence: CDR1 LGHNA, CDR2 YSLEER. The CDR3 reads CASSQDTTGSYNEQFF. For the CDR3, the DNA is TGCGCCAGCAGCCAAGACACTACCGGCTCCTACAATGAGCAGTTCTTC.

This chain connects TRBV18 to TRBJ1-2, with 9 bases aligning to TRBD1. This CDR3 has 15 residues. Trimming cost V 3 bases and J 5 bases; bases outside gene matches: 7. Germline CDR1 and CDR2: KGHSH and LQKENI. The CDR3 reads CASSPVDRGYYGYTF. The CDR3 nucleotides are TGTGCCAGCTCACCGGTTGACAGGGGGTATTATGGCTACACCTTC.

The chain combines TRBV18 with TRBJ2-7; 9 bases are shared with TRBD1. Trimming at V came to 3 bases and at J to 3 bases, leaving 9 bases not matched to a gene. Looked up from germline, CDR1 is KGHSH and CDR2 is LQKENI. There are 16 residues in the CDR3. This CDR3 is CASSPPGQGGGYEQYF. The CDR3, as DNA: TGTGCCAGCTCACCCCCGGGACAGGGCGGGGGCTACGAGCAGTACTTC.

The chain couples TRBV11-3 to TRBJ2-5; TRBD1 matches 7 bases. The V and J ends lost 5 bases and 4 bases, in that order; junction bases with no gene match: 4. Germline V gene sequence: CDR1 SGHNT, CDR2 YENEEA. The length of the CDR3 is 13 residues. This CDR3 is CASSRGQVETQYF. DNA for the CDR3: TGTGCCAGCAGCCGTGGACAGGTAGAGACCCAGTACTTC.

The V call is TRBV11-3, the J call TRBJ2-1; perhaps TRBD1 as D (6 bases). The CDR3 has 14 amino acids. Germline V gene lookup returns CDR1 SGHNT and CDR2 YENEEA. Trimming pared 2 bases from V and 8 bases from J, leaving 13 bases between. CDR3 amino acids: CASSLTGTLDEQFF. The CDR3 DNA is TGTGCCAGCAGCTTAACCGGGACATTGGATGAGCAGTTCTTC.